This T cell receptor (beta chain) was found in a study of blood T cell repertoires in COVID-19 (TCRdb year 2020). The study in broad terms: The collaborator samples originated in the United States, Italy and Spain and spanned the acute and convalescent phases of COVID-19. The material from the prospective study consisted of cDNA or gDNA derived from T cells, B-cell-depleted T cells, or PBMCs. The dataset comprised deeply sampled blood TCRbeta repertoires from subjects exposed to, actively infected with, or recovered from COVID-19. The repertoires were made available in a free public database intended to serve as a resource for research on the immune response to SARS-CoV-2. Samples were obtained from the ongoing ImmuneRACE study (first 160 participants) and from some 1,300 subjects provided by 6 global collaborators. The sample metadata nearly always contained a de-identified subject ID, COVID-19 status, age in years and sex. Where available, HLA class I and class II types were obtained from metadata supplied by the sample provider rather than from assay-based typing.

The immunoSEQ Assay, a bias-controlled multiplex PCR, was used to amplify TCRbeta CDR3 regions from genomic DNA. The published analysis was carried out like this. Nucleated cell counts per sample were estimated from amplification of reference gene primers within the assay. To quantify the absolute abundance of each unique TCRbeta CDR3 rearrangement, sequence reads were collapsed and filtered. For each sample, productive Simpson clonality was calculated as the square root of Simpson's diversity index across productive rearrangements. The immuneACCESS repertoire file appears here via TCRdb, limited to in-frame rearrangements. These files lack a portion of the clones; in checked studies, under half of the deficit traces to unresolved V genes, and the cause of the others is not known. That table is the source of V, J and clone size, and D and trimming were worked out from the DNA. This sample lists roughly 120,000 clones; approximately 85% were detected once. The top ten constitute less than 3.5% of the sample.

Trimming takes 2 bases from V and 10 bases from J, and the germline ends sit 12 bases apart. CDR1 and CDR2, looked up from the germline V gene (reference sequence), are GTSNPN and SVGIG. The CDR3 numbers 12 residues from cysteine through phenylalanine. Left in the record is the CDR3 DNA by itself, 36 bases read in frame from the first base. Overall results and qualifications from the work: The amount of clinical and demographic metadata varied by source and participant and was provided uncurated.

Collaborating institutions collected whole blood in K2EDTA tubes following their own protocols. Collaborator samples were shipped for TCRbeta analysis as frozen whole blood, isolated PBMCs, or DNA extracted from either sample type. Turning to this clone: Its recognized antigen is unknown. Base qualities are missing; no much larger clone stands one base away.

This TCR was sampled from a middle-aged man with acute or convalescent COVID-19. The sample taken for sequencing was peripheral blood. The chain is assembled from TRBV30 and TRBJ2-1; TRBD2 is a possible D gene, resting on 6 matching bases. The CDR3 is CAWSWGGGEQFF. The nucleotide sequence reads TGTGCCTGGAGTTGGGGAGGCGGGGAGCAGTTCTTC.